One and the same sample provided the 14 T cell receptor beta chains below, sequenced in a study of cytomegalovirus exposure and HLA in healthy donors. The PCR employed 60 Vbeta primers together with 13 Jbeta primers. Some clones are missing from TCRdb's copy, which holds only in-frame ones; the method was immunoSEQ multiplex PCR. Of around 55,000 clones listed, 55% to 75% are singletons. The sequencing sample was made of PBMCs. These receptors were collected from a middle-aged man in good health and CMV-seropositive.

In this sample, this clone turned up a few times. The J gene is TRBJ1-2, the V gene TRBV7-2; 7 bases match TRBD1. Germline V gene data show CDR1 as SGHTA and CDR2 as FQGNSA. V lost 3 bases, J lost 8 bases, and 6 bases stayed unmatched. This CDR3 is 13 amino acids long. The chain's CDR3 is CASSLGQGDGYTF. The DNA for the CDR3 is TGTGCCAGCAGCTTGGGTCAGGGGGACGGCTACACCTTC.

This clone has more than one count but fewer than ten. This chain uses TRBV4-1 with TRBJ2-2; D is uncertain. V lost 0 bases to trimming and J lost 9 bases, with 11 bases between them. This CDR3 has 14 amino acids. From germline, CDR1 is MGHRA and CDR2 YSYEKL. The CDR3 nucleotides are TGCGCCAGCAGCCAAGATTTGACTGCAAGGGAGCTGTTTTTT. This translates into CASSQDLTARELFF.

The rearrangement uses TRBV6-1 and TRBJ2-7; 7 positions match TRBD2. Germline V lookup: CDR1 MNHNS, CDR2 SASEGT. The CDR3 covers 12 residues. The ends lost 6 bases at V and 5 bases at J; junction bases unmatched: 4. The CDR3 sequence: CASSREGNEQYF. CDR3 in DNA: TGTGCCAGCAGCAGGGAGGGGAACGAGCAGTACTTC.

This chain uses TRBV7-8 with TRBJ1-2, with D maybe TRBD1 (6 bases). Germline values: CDR1 SGHVS, CDR2 FQNEAQ. Trimming left V 5 bases short and J 11 bases short, with 12 bases between. This CDR3 is built from 11 residues. CDR3 nucleotides: TGTGCCAGCAGCCCGGACAGACTTTACACCTTC. It yields the protein CASSPDRLYTF.

The chain links TRBV27 to TRBJ2-7, with 7 nucleotides matching TRBD2. CDR3 length equals 15 residues. The germline V gene encodes CDR1 MNHEY and CDR2 SMNVEV (reference sequence). After removal of 7 bases from V and 5 bases from J, the junction contained 14 bases not matched to a gene. The CDR3, as DNA: TGTGCCAGCAATATCTGGAGCGGGGCTCCTGACGAGCAGTACTTC. This encodes CASNIWSGAPDEQYF.

The sample holds a few counts of this clone. This chain connects TRBV5-1 to TRBJ1-1; D is uncertain. The CDR3 has 13 residues. The germline V gene has CDR1 SGHRS and CDR2 YFSETQ. V lost 3 bases and J 1 base, leaving 7 bases between the germline ends. The CDR3 reads CASSWAENTEAFF. CDR3 nucleotide sequence: TGCGCCAGCAGCTGGGCAGAGAACACTGAAGCTTTCTTT.

The chain joins TRBV5-1 to TRBJ2-1; TRBD1 is a possible D gene (5 bases). The CDR3 consists of 14 residues. Germline-derived CDR1 and CDR2 are SGHRS and YFSETQ. The ends were cut back, 0 bases at V and 5 bases at J, with 9 bases in the middle. As DNA, the CDR3 is TGCGCCAGCAGCTTGGTCAGGGCCCACAATGAGCAGTTCTTC. This gives the protein CASSLVRAHNEQFF.

The V and J genes are TRBV6-1 and TRBJ2-4; possible D gene TRBD1, 5 bases. With 8 bases removed from V and 0 bases from J, the gap between germline ends came to 14 bases. This CDR3 region has 15 residues. Germline CDR1 and CDR2: MNHNS and SASEGT. In DNA, the CDR3 is TGTGCCAGCGACCAAAACAGGATAGCCAAAAACATTCAGTACTTC. Protein sequence: CASDQNRIAKNIQYF.

There are a few counts of this clone. V gene TRBV5-6 combines with J gene TRBJ2-1; D may be TRBD1 (6 bases). Between the trimmed V and J ends, which lost 4 bases and 5 bases, there was a span of 13 bases. The CDR3 contains 14 residues. In germline, CDR1 is SGHDT, CDR2 YYEEEE. CDR3 in DNA: TGTGCCAGCAGCCCTGGACAGACGGACAATGAGCAGTTCTTC. It is translated as CASSPGQTDNEQFF.

The rearrangement joins TRBV5-1 to TRBJ1-4, with 8 bases fitting TRBD1. The germline CDR1 and CDR2 sequences are SGHRS and YFSETQ. V was clipped by 0 bases and J by 4 bases; unmatched bases: 2. The CDR3 runs 15 residues. CDR3 nucleotide sequence: TGCGCCAGCAGCTTGGCTACAGGGGGTAATGAAAAACTGTTTTTT. Protein: CASSLATGGNEKLFF. Variable domain in full (rest from reference TRBV5-1 and TRBJ1-4): KAGVTQTPRYLIKTRGQQVTLSCSPISGHRSVSWYQQTPGQGLQFLFEYFSETQRNKGNFPGRFSGRQFSNSRSEMNVSTLELGDSALYLCASSLATGGNEKLFFGSGTQLSVL.

In this sample, this clone turned up a few times. The genes are TRBV29-1 and TRBJ2-4, with a tentative D call TRBD2 (5 bases). This CDR3 has 14 residues. Germline CDR1 is SQVTM and CDR2 is ANQGSEA. The ends were cut back, 4 bases at V and 1 base at J, with 11 bases in the middle. The CDR3 DNA reads as TGCAGCGTTGCTCCCACGGGGGCCAAAAACATTCAGTACTTC. Amino acids: CSVAPTGAKNIQYF.

The gene calls are TRBV19 and TRBJ1-2; unclear D gene. The germline V gene has CDR1 LNHDA and CDR2 SQIVND (reference sequence). This CDR3 region has 13 residues. The V end lost 4 bases, the J end lost 8 bases, and 14 bases lay between the germline ends. This CDR3 reads CASSTLEAMGYTF. The CDR3 DNA reads TGTGCCAGTAGTACATTAGAAGCGATGGGCTACACCTTC.

This chain connects TRBV6-1 to TRBJ1-2, with a weak D call TRBD1 (6 bases). CDR1 and CDR2 from the germline V gene are MNHNS and SASEGT. The V and J ends lost 6 bases and 7 bases respectively, with 12 bases between them. The CDR3 runs 12 residues. CDR3: CASRPQGFGYTF. The CDR3 coding sequence is TGTGCCAGCAGGCCACAGGGTTTTGGCTACACCTTC.

This chain uses TRBV18 with TRBJ2-3; 10 bases fit TRBD2. Germline-derived CDR1 and CDR2 are KGHSH and LQKENI. V lost 3 bases to trimming and J lost 5 bases; unmatched junction nucleotides: 5. This CDR3 contains 15 residues. CDR3 nucleotides: TGTGCCAGCTCACCGCGGACTAGCGGAGGAGATACGCAGTATTTT. Translation: CASSPRTSGGDTQYF.